A single sample is the source of the 10 T cell receptor beta chains below, sequenced in a study of T cell responses to AZD1222 COVID-19 vaccine. The table came from immunoSEQ multiplex PCR; TCRdb's copy has only in-frame clones and leaves some out. The data hold 96,000 or so clones, with around 89% observed a single time. Source: peripheral blood, taken on day 0 of AZD1222 vaccination. The receptors were gathered from an adult in good health.

The rearrangement uses TRBV3-1 (or the pseudogene TRBV3-2) and TRBJ2-1, with D unclear. Germline loops: CDR1 LGHDT, CDR2 YNNKEL (reference sequence). CDR3 length: 14 residues. V was cut by 1 base and J by 5 bases, with 9 bases left in between. The DNA of the CDR3 is TGTGCCAGCAGCCAAGGACTCCAGAACAATGAGCAGTTCTTC. Amino acids: CASSQGLQNNEQFF.

The CDR3 region is CASSSEDVGLETQYF. DNA for the CDR3: TGTGCCAGCAGCTCCGAGGACGTTGGATTGGAGACCCAGTACTTC. V and J are TRBV7-8 and TRBJ2-5; D unresolved. The CDR3 spans 15 residues. CDR1 SGHVS and CDR2 FQNEAQ come from the germline V gene. V was pared by 4 bases and J by 5 bases, with 17 bases between.

Turning to this clone: The conserved phenylalanine or tryptophan normally closing the CDR3 is absent here, so this likely arose from a read error. The limits of the CDR3 on the DNA are not certain, so only TCRdb's listed CDR3 is given. The chain couples TRBV21-1 to TRBJ1-2; TRBD1, as called in the table, went unchecked against the DNA. TRBV21-1 is a pseudogene locus. The CDR3 has 11 amino acids, counting both end residues. CDR3 protein: CASSKESTAVR.

CDR3 protein: CASSRTGDTEAFF. Here the CDR3 DNA reads TGTGCCAGTAGCCGGACAGGAGACACTGAAGCTTTCTTT. J is TRBJ1-1 and V is TRBV19, with TRBD1 matching over 7 bases. Germline CDR1 and CDR2: LNHDA and SQIVND (reference sequence). The CDR3 spans 13 residues. The ends lost 6 bases at V and 3 bases at J; junction bases unmatched: 4. Drawing the rest from reference TRBV19 and TRBJ1-1, the complete variable domain is DGGITQSPKYLFRKEGQNVTLSCEQNLNHDAMYWYRQDPGQGLRLIYYSQIVNDFQKGDIAEGYSVSREKKESFPLTVTSAQKNPTAFYLCASSRTGDTEAFFGQGTRLTVV.

The CDR3 reads CASSPGANYGYTF. The CDR3 DNA sequence: TGTGCCAGCAGCCCAGGGGCTAACTATGGCTACACCTTC. The V gene is TRBV3-1 (or the pseudogene TRBV3-2), the J gene TRBJ1-2; perhaps TRBD1 as D (6 bases). Germline lookup yields CDR1 LGHDT and CDR2 YNNKEL (reference sequence). There are 13 residues in the CDR3. Between the trimmed V and J ends, which lost 4 bases and 0 bases, there was a span of 6 bases.

The rearrangement uses TRBV6-4 and TRBJ2-3; possibly TRBD2 for D (5 bases). Between the trimmed V and J ends, which lost 6 bases and 4 bases, there was a span of 11 bases. The germline V gene has CDR1 MRHNA and CDR2 SNTAGT. The CDR3 length is 13 residues. The CDR3 is CASRRDNSDTQYF. The DNA of the CDR3 is TGTGCCAGCAGGAGGGATAATTCAGATACGCAGTATTTT.

V usage is TRBV2 and J usage is TRBJ2-3; the D is unclear. The CDR3 has 12 residues. The germline V gene encodes CDR1 SNHLY and CDR2 FYNNEI. V was clipped by 6 bases and J by 2 bases, with 6 bases between them. CDR3 sequence reads: CASRSDTDTQYF. CDR3 DNA sequence: TGTGCCAGCAGGAGTGACACAGATACGCAGTATTTT.

The V call is TRBV6-5, the J call TRBJ2-2; no definite D call. The CDR3 sequence is 14 residues long. Germline V lookup: CDR1 MNHEY, CDR2 SVGAGI. V dropped 1 base and J dropped 1 base, with 4 bases sitting between them. Here the CDR3 DNA reads TGTGCCAGCAGTTACTTCCGGAACACCGGGGAGCTGTTTTTT. Translated, it gives CASSYFRNTGELFF.

The chain links TRBV19 to TRBJ1-3; 7 bases are a match to TRBD1. V shed 5 bases and J 0 bases; nucleotides not matched to a gene: 7. The CDR3 covers 16 residues. Germline CDR1 and CDR2: LNHDA and SQIVND (reference sequence). The CDR3 coding sequence is TGTGCCAGTAGTCCCGGGACAGCCGACTCTGGAAACACCATATATTTT. It translates to CASSPGTADSGNTIYF.

V and J are TRBV27 and TRBJ2-1; no clear D gene. CDR1 and CDR2 from the germline V gene are MNHEY and SMNVEV (reference sequence). CDR3 length: 14 amino acids. Trimming left V 6 bases short and J 10 bases short, with 19 bases between. Here the CDR3 reads CASSSQVGWGEQFF. CDR3 nucleotides: TGTGCCAGCAGCTCCCAAGTGGGCTGGGGAGAGCAGTTCTTC.